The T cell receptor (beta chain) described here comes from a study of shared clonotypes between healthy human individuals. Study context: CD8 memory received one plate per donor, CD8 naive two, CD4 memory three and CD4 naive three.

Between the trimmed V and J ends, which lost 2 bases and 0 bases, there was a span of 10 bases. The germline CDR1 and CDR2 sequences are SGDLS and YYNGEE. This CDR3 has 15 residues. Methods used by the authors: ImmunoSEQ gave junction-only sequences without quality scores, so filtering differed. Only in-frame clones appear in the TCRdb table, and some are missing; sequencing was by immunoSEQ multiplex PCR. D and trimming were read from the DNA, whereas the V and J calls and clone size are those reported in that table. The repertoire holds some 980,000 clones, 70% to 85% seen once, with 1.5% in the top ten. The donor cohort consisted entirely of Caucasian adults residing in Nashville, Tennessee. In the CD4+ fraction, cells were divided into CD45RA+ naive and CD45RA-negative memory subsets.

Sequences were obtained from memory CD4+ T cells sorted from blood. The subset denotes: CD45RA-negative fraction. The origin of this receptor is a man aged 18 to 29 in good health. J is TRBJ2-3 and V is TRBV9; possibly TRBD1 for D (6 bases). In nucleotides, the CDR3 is TGTGCCAGCAGCGTCAGGGGTTTTAGCACAGATACGCAGTATTTT. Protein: CASSVRGFSTDTQYF.